Listed below are T cell receptor beta chains from one sample, sequenced in a study of T cell changes during pregnancy in multiple sclerosis. Profiled with immunoSEQ multiplex PCR; TCRdb holds only in-frame clones, not every one. The sample contains around 16,000 clones, approximately 83% of which appear only once. Sequences were derived from CD8+ T cells from peripheral blood mononuclear cells, sampled after pregnancy. These receptor sequences come from a female donor in good health, enrolled as a control in a pregnancy study. CDR3s include the opening cysteine and the closing phenylalanine or tryptophan. Fields, in order: V gene, J gene, clone size, D gene, CDR3 protein, CDR3 DNA. D genes are given only for firm matches. Not all rows give a size; the values are once, few, many and, for expanded clones, a class.

>TRBV27|TRBJ2-7|.|.
CASSLGGLGPYEQYF
TGTGCCAGCAGTTTGGGAGGCCTGGGGCCATACGAGCAGTACTTC
>TRBV5-1|TRBJ1-3|.|TRBD1
CASSLAQGAVNTIYF
TGCGCCAGCAGCTTGGCTCAGGGGGCTGTGAACACCATATATTTT
>TRBV4-1|TRBJ1-5|.|.
CASSPLEGGNQPQHF
TGCGCCAGCAGCCCGTTGGAGGGAGGCAATCAGCCCCAGCATTTT
>TRBV6-4|TRBJ2-3|.|TRBD2
CASSAGTSVTDTQYF
TGTGCCAGCAGTGCCGGGACTAGCGTCACAGATACGCAGTATTTT
>TRBV5-6|TRBJ1-1|.|TRBD1
CASSLGGARNTEAFF
TGTGCCAGCAGCTTAGGGGGCGCCAGGAACACTGAAGCTTTCTTT
>TRBV6-4|TRBJ2-2|.|TRBD1
CASSEGTGITGELFF
TGTGCCAGCAGTGAGGGGACAGGGATCACCGGGGAGCTGTTTTTT
>TRBV27|TRBJ2-1|.|TRBD2
CASSGLAGRYNEQFF
TGTGCCAGCAGTGGACTAGCGGGGCGATACAATGAGCAGTTCTTC
>TRBV4-3|TRBJ2-3|.|.
CASSQEGGGWTTDTQYF
TGCGCCAGCAGCCAAGAGGGAGGGGGATGGACTACAGATACGCAGTATTTT
>TRBV2|TRBJ2-7|.|TRBD1
CASSEGRGPTYEQYF
TGTGCCAGCAGTGAGGGCAGGGGGCCGACCTACGAGCAGTACTTC
>TRBV4-3|TRBJ1-6|.|TRBD1
CASSQDYRGLGSYNSPLHF
TGCGCCAGCAGCCAAGATTACAGGGGATTAGGATCCTATAATTCACCCCTCCACTTT
>TRBV4-3|TRBJ2-3|.|TRBD2
CASSQELAGGPDTQYF
TGCGCCAGCAGCCAAGAACTAGCGGGGGGGCCAGATACGCAGTATTTT
>TRBV11-2|TRBJ2-7|.|TRBD1
CASSQGQGAKGSSYEQYF
TGTGCCAGCAGCCAGGGACAGGGGGCTAAGGGAAGCTCCTACGAGCAGTACTTC
>TRBV21-1|TRBJ1-4|few|.
CASSTTTNEKLFF
TGTGCCAGCAGCACAACAACTAATGAAAAACTGTTTTTT
>TRBV4-2|TRBJ2-5|few|TRBD2
CASSSGTSGFQETQYF
TGTGCCAGCAGCTCCGGGACTAGCGGATTCCAAGAGACCCAGTACTTC
>TRBV4-2|TRBJ2-1|few|.
CASSPKPDTTYNEQFF
TGTGCCAGCAGCCCAAAACCGGACACGACCTACAATGAGCAGTTCTTC
>TRBV9|TRBJ2-2|.|TRBD2
CASSVPSSGTSGRDSGELFF
TGTGCCAGCAGCGTACCGAGTTCCGGGACTAGCGGGAGAGACTCCGGGGAGCTGTTTTTT
>TRBV6-5|TRBJ2-7|.|TRBD1
CASSQGQGEPYEQYF
TGTGCCAGCAGTCAGGGACAGGGGGAACCCTACGAGCAGTACTTC
>TRBV27|TRBJ2-7|.|TRBD1
CASSLSRGRQRNEQYF
TGTGCCAGCAGTTTATCCAGGGGGCGACAGCGGAACGAGCAGTACTTC
>TRBV7-2|TRBJ1-1|.|TRBD1
CASSLELRTGENTEAFF
TGTGCCAGCAGCTTAGAGTTACGGACAGGGGAAAACACTGAAGCTTTCTTT
>TRBV30|TRBJ1-2|.|.
CAWSGGANNHGYTF
TGTGCCTGGAGCGGGGGGGCGAATAACCATGGCTACACCTTC
>TRBV6-5|TRBJ2-1|.|TRBD2
CASTGLAGADNEQFF
TGTGCCAGCACTGGACTAGCGGGGGCCGACAATGAGCAGTTCTTC
>TRBV7-2|TRBJ1-1|.|.
CASSLNRNRAPEAFF
TGTGCCAGCAGCTTAAACCGGAACAGGGCCCCTGAAGCTTTCTTT